This T cell receptor (beta chain) was identified during a study of T cell changes during pregnancy in multiple sclerosis. As regards this clone: The germline gene is not matched at one end of the junction; a read error may be the cause.

Libraries were prepared by immunoSEQ multiplex PCR; TCRdb keeps only in-frame clonotypes and omits some of them. The sample comprises about 40,000 clones, roughly 90% of which are singletons, and over 10% rests with the top ten. Sequencing was performed on CD8+ T cells from peripheral blood mononuclear cells, taken in the first trimester of pregnancy. This clonotype was obtained from a female donor with multiple sclerosis, enrolled in a pregnancy study.

CDR3 residues: CATSPTEPVNQPQHF. The CDR3 DNA reads as TGTGCCACCAGTCCAACAGAGCCTGTCAATCAGCCCCAGCATTTT. The chain is built from TRBV6-6 and TRBJ1-5; D is unresolved. The CDR3 consists of 15 residues. Germline lookup yields CDR1 MNHNY and CDR2 SVGAGI (reference sequence).